The T cell receptor beta chain described here comes from a study of regulatory T cells in long-lasting Graves disease. Regarding the study as a whole: Less diverse TCR repertoires were seen in persistent Graves' patients than in newly diagnosed ones. Segments TRBV28, TRBJ1-2 and TRBJ2-5 showed preferential usage in persistent disease.

Time point meaning: persistent/refractory GD, antithyroid drugs over 5 years with positive TRAb. The TCR library was prepared using RNA isolated from PBMCs. Diagnoses of Graves' disease were made by American Thyroid Association guidelines. Peripheral blood, approximately 9 milliliters per patient, was collected in EDTA tubes. Construction of TCR beta libraries relied on iRepertoire HTBI primers and on Arm-PCR targeting CDR3 regions. Via MiXCR, TCRdb re-called the multiplex PCR reads, giving one row per CDR3 protein. The top ten hold under 50% of the sample, which has approximately 690,000 distinct CDR3 sequences, 25% to 30% seen once. Concerning this clonotype itself: Its target is not known.

The V and J ends lost 7 bases and 6 bases respectively, with 13 bases between them. This CDR3 has 13 amino acids. Germline V CDR1 and CDR2: SNHLY, FYNNEI. The receptor was isolated from a female donor with Graves disease. Material: peripheral blood mononuclear cells (PBMCs), obtained when the disease was refractory, from a patient treated with antithyroid drugs. This chain joins TRBV2 and TRBJ1-5, with D uncertain. The CDR3 sequence is CASTWGIVQPQHF. The CDR3 nucleotides are TGTGCCAGCACATGGGGAATAGTTCAGCCCCAGCATTTT.